Below, one T cell receptor (beta chain) is given with its context. Antigen: not known. These data are taken from a study of T cell responses to AZD1222 COVID-19 vaccine. Findings of the study overall: Possibly, clonal diversity was underestimated; donors were largely white British and included more females. Spike-specific TCR depth and breadth grew after two AZD1222 doses. Spike as a whole was targeted by vaccine-associated CD4 TCRs, dominant at 160-218 and 743-854. Repertoires were sampled only after the peak T cell response.

V lost 2 bases, J lost 5 bases, and 13 bases lay in between. CDR3 length: 14 amino acids. CDR1 and CDR2 (germline): ENHRY, SYGVKD. Clones were read by immunoSEQ multiplex PCR, and TCRdb kept only the in-frame ones, dropping some. The profile shows 200,000 to 300,000 clones, approximately 95% of them singletons. This TCR was recovered from an adult in good health. Material: peripheral blood, obtained on day 0 of AZD1222 vaccination. J is TRBJ2-7 and V is TRBV10-3; D is uncertain. The CDR3 region has the DNA TGTGCCATCAGTGAGGGGTGGGGATCCGACGAGCAGTACTTC. It yields the protein CAISEGWGSDEQYF.